Listed below are T cell receptor beta chains from one sample, sequenced in a study of PD-L1 blockade in urothelial cancer. Only in-frame clones appear in the TCRdb table, and some are missing; sequencing was by immunoSEQ multiplex PCR. Found here are 45,000 to 60,000 clones, roughly four fifths of them singletons; the top ten hold more than 1.5%. Here the sequenced sample was PBMCs, taken around atezolizumab (anti-PD-L1) treatment. The receptors derive from a man aged 45-65 years with urothelial cancer. Both conserved end residues are part of each CDR3. A D gene is named only where the DNA matches it firmly. Expanded clones get a size class; other rows say once, few or many, or leave the size out.

J gene | clone size | D gene | V gene | CDR3 protein | CDR3 DNA
TRBJ2-5 | - | TRBD2 | TRBV11-1 | CASSHSRREEETQYF | TGTGCCAGCAGCCATTCCAGGCGGGAGGAAGAGACCCAGTACTTC
TRBJ1-2 | - | - | TRBV4-2 | CASSRESVREGYTF | TGTGCCAGCAGCCGAGAGTCTGTGAGGGAAGGCTACACCTTC
TRBJ2-7 | - | TRBD2 | TRBV19 | CASSSKGLAGDEQYF | TGTGCCAGTAGTAGTAAGGGACTAGCGGGGGACGAGCAGTACTTC
TRBJ2-3 | - | - | TRBV9 | CASAFRDTQYF | TGTGCCAGTGCTTTCAGAGATACGCAGTATTTT
TRBJ2-7 | - | TRBD2 | TRBV5-4 | CASSLEGLAGGLYEQYF | TGTGCCAGCAGCTTGGAGGGGCTAGCGGGAGGGCTATACGAGCAGTACTTC
TRBJ2-7 | - | TRBD2 | TRBV4-1 | CASSRLLAGGAYEQYF | TGCGCCAGCAGCCGTCTACTAGCGGGGGGGGCCTACGAGCAGTACTTC
TRBJ1-2 | - | TRBD1 | TRBV27 | CASSKTGGAGGYTF | TGTGCCAGCAGTAAAACAGGGGGCGCGGGGGGCTACACCTTC
TRBJ1-5 | few | TRBD1 | TRBV2 | CASRQGDGNQPQHF | TGTGCCAGCAGGCAGGGGGACGGCAATCAGCCCCAGCATTTT
TRBJ2-2 | - | TRBD1 | TRBV11-3 | CASSLYTGGVVGELFF | TGTGCCAGCAGCTTGTATACAGGGGGTGTAGTCGGGGAGCTGTTTTTT
TRBJ2-3 | - | TRBD2 | TRBV30 | CAWSLAGGTDTQYF | TGTGCCTGGTCACTAGCGGGAGGCACAGATACGCAGTATTTT
TRBJ2-2 | once | TRBD2 | TRBV6-5 | CASRGGPNTGELFF | TGTGCCAGCCGGGGGGGGCCGAACACCGGGGAGCTGTTTTTT
TRBJ2-2 | - | TRBD2 | TRBV5-1 | CASRTGLADSGELFF | TGCGCCAGCAGGACGGGACTAGCGGATTCCGGGGAGCTGTTTTTT
TRBJ1-2 | medium-sized | - | TRBV19 | CASSISRTGNYGYTF | TGTGCCAGTAGTATTTCCCGGACTGGTAACTATGGCTACACCTTC
TRBJ1-3 | - | TRBD1 | TRBV5-4 | CASGGTEAGNTIYF | TGTGCCAGCGGTGGGACAGAAGCTGGAAACACCATATATTTT
TRBJ1-5 | - | - | TRBV30 | CAWSAGGYGNQPQHF | TGTGCCTGGAGTGCGGGGGGGTACGGCAATCAGCCCCAGCATTTT
TRBJ2-1 | - | TRBD2 | TRBV10-2 | CASSVPLAGYNEQFF | TGCGCCAGCAGTGTCCCGCTAGCGGGGTACAATGAGCAGTTCTTC
TRBJ2-1 | - | TRBD2 | TRBV2 | CASPPAKREIRGEQFF | TGTGCCAGCCCGCCCGCCAAGCGGGAGATTAGGGGTGAGCAGTTCTTC
TRBJ2-1 | - | TRBD1 | TRBV7-9 | CASSSPTGGRRNEQFF | TGTGCCAGCAGCTCACCGACAGGGGGCCGTCGCAATGAGCAGTTCTTC
TRBJ2-7 | - | TRBD2 | TRBV7-2 | CASSLIAGGPEQYF | TGTGCCAGCAGCTTAATAGCGGGAGGGCCGGAGCAGTACTTC
TRBJ2-1 | - | - | TRBV7-6 | CASSSASSAYNEQFF | TGTGCCAGCAGCTCCGCTAGCAGCGCCTACAATGAGCAGTTCTTC
TRBJ1-1 | - | - | TRBV7-9 | CASSSYGTLTEAFF | TGTGCCAGCAGCTCGTACGGGACACTAACTGAAGCTTTCTTT
TRBJ1-5 | - | - | TRBV2 | CASSEEGGRNQPQHF | TGTGCCAGCAGTGAAGAGGGCGGGCGCAATCAGCCCCAGCATTTT
TRBJ1-1 | - | - | TRBV18 | CASSPSTGFHEAFF | TGTGCCAGCTCACCTTCTACAGGTTTCCATGAAGCTTTCTTT
TRBJ1-6 | - | TRBD1 | TRBV6-4 | CASSDSGTGNSPLHF | TGTGCCAGCAGTGACTCCGGGACAGGGAATTCACCCCTCCACTTT
TRBJ2-3 | once | TRBD2 | TRBV30 | CAWAMGLAGGTQYF | TGTGCCTGGGCCATGGGACTAGCGGGAGGTACGCAGTATTTT
TRBJ1-2 | once | TRBD1 | TRBV19 | CASREYRDSYGYTF | TGTGCCAGTAGGGAATACCGGGACAGCTATGGCTACACCTTC